The 2 T cell receptor beta chains in this list originate from one sample, sequenced in a study of metastatic and nonmetastatic thyroid tumors. No patient had received any treatment before thyroid surgery. TCRdb redid the clone calls on the PCR reads using MiXCR. The repertoire has around 45,000 clones, around 2.9% of them found once; the top ten carry 9.5% to 10%. Material for sequencing was blood. The origin of the receptors is a female donor with papillary thyroid cancer or a benign thyroid nodule (not recorded which). Some clones in this sample may be carry-over from other donors' samples.

This clone was found many times. The chain uses TRBV6-2 or TRBV6-3 and TRBJ1-1, with D unresolved. This CDR3 region has 13 residues. V lost 3 bases to trimming and J lost 2 bases, with 7 bases between them. CDR1 and CDR2 (germline): MNHEY, SVGEGT. The CDR3 DNA reads TGTGCCAGCAGTTATACGGTTAACACTGAAGCTTTCTTT. Its translation: CASSYTVNTEAFF.

V usage is TRBV5-6 and J usage is TRBJ1-2, with TRBD1 as a possible D gene (5 bases). V was shortened by 1 base and J by 4 bases, with 11 bases between the two germline ends. CDR3 length: 14 amino acids. Germline V gives CDR1 SGHDT, CDR2 YYEEEE. The CDR3 nucleotides are TGTGCCAGCAGCTTGCAGGGCCCCTTCTATGGCTACACCTTC. This sequence encodes CASSLQGPFYGYTF.